This T cell receptor (beta chain) originates from a study of post-analysis software for immune sequencing data. On the study more broadly: Relapsing-remitting, secondary progressive and progressive-relapsing forms made up the multiple sclerosis disease courses. Whole-study results and caveats: Controls showed lower frequencies than patients for roughly five TRBV segments, and TRBV5-6, TRBV5-1 and TRBV20-1 were among these. Compared with controls, patients showed significantly lower normalized Chao1 diversity. Co-batched samples clustered tightly together by F measure.

The library was made from cDNA and included unique molecular identifiers. Once about 0.95 to 10 million T cells were used, about half a million cDNA molecules resulted. TCRdb analysed the PCR reads with MiXCR anew, one entry per CDR3 protein. Of about 400,000 distinct CDR3 sequences listed, around 33% were seen once; the top ten hold 13%. This clonotype was counted only a few times. The antigen is undetermined. The junction had 9 bases not matched to a gene; V was cut back by 5 bases and J by 2 bases. CDR1 and CDR2 (germline): MNHEY, SMNVEV (reference sequence). The CDR3 is 15 amino acids. The sample was blood. The TCR was taken from a girl aged 5 to 17 with multiple sclerosis. The rearrangement joins TRBV27 to TRBJ2-7, with 7 bases fitting TRBD2. The CDR3 nucleotides are TGTGCCAGCAGTAGGGGAGCGGGGCTTACCTACGAGCAGTACTTC. Translating gives CASSRGAGLTYEQYF.